The clone carrying this TCR beta chain was observed a single time. This record belongs to a study of blood T cell repertoires in COVID-19. Study background: Sites across the United States, Italy and Spain contributed samples from acute and convalescent COVID-19. Sample material is recorded as cDNA or gDNA derived from T cells, B-cell-depleted T cells, or PBMCs.

Original handling: Amplification with reference gene primers provided the estimates of nucleated cell counts. Clones were read by immunoSEQ multiplex PCR, and TCRdb kept only the in-frame ones, dropping some. V, J and clone size reflect that table, while D and trimming were determined from the DNA. The table lists 390,000 or so clones, more than 80% of them singletons. This CDR3 has 15 amino acids. Germline trimming cut 7 bases from V and 3 bases from J; bases unmatched to any gene: 9. Per germline, CDR1 SNHLY and CDR2 FYNNEI. Sequencing was carried out using peripheral blood. The rearrangement uses TRBV2 and TRBJ2-7, with 10 positions matching TRBD2. The TCR comes from a woman aged 25 to 39 with active or convalescent COVID-19. The CDR3 region has the DNA TGTGCCAGCATAAGATTAGCGGGGGGCATCTACGAGCAGTACTTC. Its protein is CASIRLAGGIYEQYF.